These T cell receptor beta chains were read from a single sample in a study of beta chain features in type 1 diabetes. Data came from immunoSEQ multiplex PCR; TCRdb stores just in-frame clones and leaves some out. The sample holds roughly 610,000 clones, around 15% seen once. Sequencing was carried out using naive CD4+ T cells from blood. The receptors derive from a man in his late teens or twenties in good health. CDR3s include the opening cysteine and the closing phenylalanine or tryptophan. A D gene is named only where the DNA matches it firmly. Clone size is given for some rows only: seen once, a few or many times, or a class if the clone is expanded.

j_call clone_size v_call d_call cdr3_nt cdr3_aa
TRBJ1-2 NA TRBV7-3 NA TGTGCCAGCAGCCGTCGGGGGCCCGGCGACAAGTATGGCTACACCTTC CASSRRGPGDKYGYTF
TRBJ1-3 NA TRBV7-3 NA TGTGCCAGACAGAAAGGACCCTCTGGAAACACCATATATTTT CARQKGPSGNTIYF
TRBJ1-4 NA TRBV6-5 NA TGTGCCAGCAGTTCGAGTGAAAAACTGTTTTTT CASSSSEKLFF
TRBJ1-2 NA TRBV5-1 TRBD1 TGCGCCAGCAGCGTGGTACAGGGGCCTGGCTACACCTTC CASSVVQGPGYTF
TRBJ2-3 few TRBV18 TRBD2 TGTGCCAGCTCACAGACTAGCGGGAATGCAGATACGCAGTATTTT CASSQTSGNADTQYF
TRBJ1-1 few TRBV19 NA TGTGCCAGTAGTATAGCGAAGGGCTCGAACACTGAAGCTTTCTTT CASSIAKGSNTEAFF
TRBJ1-1 once TRBV11-2 NA TGTGCCAGCAACGGTTTGGGCACTGAAGCTTTCTTT CASNGLGTEAFF
TRBJ1-2 few TRBV7-9 NA TGTGCCAGCAGCTTAGGGTCCCATCCTGGTAGGGGCTACACCTTC CASSLGSHPGRGYTF
TRBJ2-2 few TRBV12-2 NA TGTGCAAGTCGCCGGGGACAGAGAAACACCGGGGAGCTGTTTTTT CASRRGQRNTGELFF
TRBJ2-1 NA TRBV10-3 NA TGTGCCATCAGTACCACAAGTGAGACCTCCTACAATGAGCAGTTCTTC CAISTTSETSYNEQFF
TRBJ2-5 NA TRBV18 NA TGTGCCAGCTCACCTTCGTACCAAGAGACCCAGTACTTC CASSPSYQETQYF
TRBJ1-5 NA TRBV30 TRBD1 TGTGCCTGGCAAGGACAGGGTGGGAATCAGCCCCAGCATTTT CAWQGQGGNQPQHF
TRBJ1-5 NA TRBV27 NA TGTGCCAGCAGTTTATCGTTCAAAAATCAGCCCCAGCATTTT CASSLSFKNQPQHF
TRBJ2-5 few TRBV7-7 TRBD1 TGTGCCAGCAGCTCTGGGACAGGGACGGAGACCCAGTACTTC CASSSGTGTETQYF
TRBJ1-5 few TRBV18 TRBD1 TGTGCCAGCTCACCGGACAGGAATCAGCCCCAGCATTTT CASSPDRNQPQHF
TRBJ2-1 few TRBV2 TRBD2 TGTGCCAGCACTATTCTAGCGGGGGGTAAATACAATGAGCAGTTCTTC CASTILAGGKYNEQFF
TRBJ1-1 NA TRBV2 TRBD1 TGTGCCAGCAGTGGCCCCCTGGACAGGGCGAACACTGAAGCTTTCTTT CASSGPLDRANTEAFF
TRBJ2-1 NA TRBV19 TRBD1 TGTGCCAGTAGTACCTATGGGACAGCTAGCTCCTACAATGAGCAGTTCTTC CASSTYGTASSYNEQFF
TRBJ2-2 few TRBV7-9 NA TGTGCCAGCAGCCGTGTGGCTCCACCGAACACCGGGGAGCTGTTTTTT CASSRVAPPNTGELFF
TRBJ2-3 few TRBV4-1 NA TGCGCCAGCAGCCAAGGCCCCCTAGGGGGGAGGAGGGCAGATACGCAGTATTTT CASSQGPLGGRRADTQYF
TRBJ1-4 NA TRBV29-1 TRBD1 TGCAGCGTTCGGGCCGACACAGGGGGTGAAAAACTGTTTTTT CSVRADTGGEKLFF
TRBJ2-1 NA TRBV7-2 TRBD2 TGTGCCATCTTTGACGTTCTAGCGGCGACGGGGTACAATGAGCAGTTCTTC CAIFDVLAATGYNEQFF
TRBJ2-7 few TRBV4-3 NA TGCGCCAGCAGCCAAGTGGGGGATCCCTACGAGCAGTACTTC CASSQVGDPYEQYF
TRBJ2-7 NA TRBV7-3 TRBD2 TGTGCCAGCAGCTTAACGGCGGGAGGGCCCTACGAGCAGTACTTC CASSLTAGGPYEQYF
TRBJ1-2 few TRBV28 TRBD1 TGTGCCAGCAGTCCAGCAGGGGGCTATGGCTACACCTTC CASSPAGGYGYTF
TRBJ2-6 few TRBV18 NA TGTGCCAGCTCACCTAAGATCTCTGGGGCCAACGTCCTGACTTTC CASSPKISGANVLTF
TRBJ1-3 NA TRBV10-3 NA TGTGCCATCAGGACCGTGGACTCTGGAAACACCATATATTTT CAIRTVDSGNTIYF
TRBJ2-1 few TRBV25-1 NA TGTGCCAGCAGTGAATATCACAGGTTGTCTGAGCAGTTCTTC CASSEYHRLSEQFF
TRBJ1-5 NA TRBV6-6 NA TGTGCCAGCCTTGACAGTAGCAATCAGCCCCAGCATTTT CASLDSSNQPQHF
TRBJ1-2 NA TRBV18 TRBD1 TGTGCCAGCTCACCACCGAGGACAGGGGCGGTGGGCTACACCTTC CASSPPRTGAVGYTF
TRBJ2-5 NA TRBV5-6 NA TGTGCCAGCAGCCAACAAGGGTTCCAAGAGGCCCAGTACTTC CASSQQGFQEAQYF
TRBJ2-2 NA TRBV2 NA TGTGCCAGCAGGGCACAGGGAGAGAACACCGGGGAGCTGTTTTTT CASRAQGENTGELFF
TRBJ2-7 few TRBV18 NA TGTGCCAGCTCGCCACTGCTAGATTCCTACGAGCAGTACTTC CASSPLLDSYEQYF
TRBJ2-1 few TRBV18 NA TGTGCCAGCTCACCACCCCAGGGCAAGGGAGGCCACAATGAGCAGTTCTTC CASSPPQGKGGHNEQFF
TRBJ1-1 NA TRBV29-1 NA TGCAGCGTTGCGAGGGGCGACACTGAAGCTTTCTTT CSVARGDTEAFF
TRBJ1-2 few TRBV4-3 TRBD1 TGCGCCAGCAGCCAAGGTCGAACCAGGGGGGTGAACTATGGCTACACCTTC CASSQGRTRGVNYGYTF
TRBJ2-2 few TRBV7-2 NA TGTGCCAGCAGCTTCCCCGTTCTCACGAACACCGGGGAGCTGTTTTTT CASSFPVLTNTGELFF
TRBJ2-5 NA TRBV2 NA TGTGCCAGCAGTGCGGGGTCCCGAGAGACCCAGTACTTC CASSAGSRETQYF
TRBJ1-2 few TRBV30 TRBD1 TGTGCCTGGGCCCCCGGGACAGGGGCCTATGGCTACACCTTC CAWAPGTGAYGYTF
TRBJ1-3 NA TRBV7-2 TRBD1 TGTGCCAGCAGCTGGACAGGGGCTGGAAACACCATATATTTT CASSWTGAGNTIYF
TRBJ2-1 few TRBV19 NA TGTGCCAGTAGTACCCGCAACTGGGAGAGCTCCTACAATGAGCAGTTCTTC CASSTRNWESSYNEQFF
TRBJ2-2 NA TRBV4-1 NA TGCGCCAGCAGCCAAGAATATCAGGTTTTAGTCCCCGGGGAGCTGTTTTTT CASSQEYQVLVPGELFF